What follows describes a single T cell receptor beta chain. The data are from a study of blood T cell repertoires in COVID-19. Study details: From the United States, Italy and Spain came samples of acute and convalescent COVID-19. T cells, B-cell-depleted T cells, or PBMCs provided the cDNA or gDNA that served as material.

The CDR3 is made up of 14 amino acids. Germline V gene data show CDR1 as MDHEN and CDR2 as SYDVKM. Trimming took 3 bases from V and 5 from J, leaving 13 bases between them. Per the authors' pipeline: Estimates of nucleated cell counts were drawn from the amplification of reference gene primers. TCRdb keeps only in-frame clones here, not all; method: immunoSEQ multiplex PCR. Clone size and V and J calls were adopted from that table, with D and trimming inferred from the DNA. The profile shows some 73,000 clones, around 86% of them singletons. Source material: peripheral blood. V is TRBV28 and J is TRBJ2-5; D might be TRBD1 (5 bases). This sequence was found in a woman aged 55-75 years with acute or convalescent COVID-19. The CDR3 DNA reads as TGTGCCAGCAGTTTGGCAGGGAATGGCGAGACCCAGTACTTC. This translates into CASSLAGNGETQYF.